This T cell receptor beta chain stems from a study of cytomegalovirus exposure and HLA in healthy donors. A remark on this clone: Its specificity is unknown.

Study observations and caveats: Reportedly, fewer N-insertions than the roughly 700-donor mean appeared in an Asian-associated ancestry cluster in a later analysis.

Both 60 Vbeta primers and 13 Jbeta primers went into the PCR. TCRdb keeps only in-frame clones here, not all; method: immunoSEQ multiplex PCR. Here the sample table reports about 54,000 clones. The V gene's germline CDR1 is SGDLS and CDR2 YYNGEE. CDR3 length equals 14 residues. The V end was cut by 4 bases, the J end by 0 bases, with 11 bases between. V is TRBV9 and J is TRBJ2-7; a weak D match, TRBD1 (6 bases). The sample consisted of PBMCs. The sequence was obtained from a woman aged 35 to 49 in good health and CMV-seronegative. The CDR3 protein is CASSFRDNSYEQYF. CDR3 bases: TGTGCCAGCAGCTTCCGGGACAACTCCTACGAGCAGTACTTC.